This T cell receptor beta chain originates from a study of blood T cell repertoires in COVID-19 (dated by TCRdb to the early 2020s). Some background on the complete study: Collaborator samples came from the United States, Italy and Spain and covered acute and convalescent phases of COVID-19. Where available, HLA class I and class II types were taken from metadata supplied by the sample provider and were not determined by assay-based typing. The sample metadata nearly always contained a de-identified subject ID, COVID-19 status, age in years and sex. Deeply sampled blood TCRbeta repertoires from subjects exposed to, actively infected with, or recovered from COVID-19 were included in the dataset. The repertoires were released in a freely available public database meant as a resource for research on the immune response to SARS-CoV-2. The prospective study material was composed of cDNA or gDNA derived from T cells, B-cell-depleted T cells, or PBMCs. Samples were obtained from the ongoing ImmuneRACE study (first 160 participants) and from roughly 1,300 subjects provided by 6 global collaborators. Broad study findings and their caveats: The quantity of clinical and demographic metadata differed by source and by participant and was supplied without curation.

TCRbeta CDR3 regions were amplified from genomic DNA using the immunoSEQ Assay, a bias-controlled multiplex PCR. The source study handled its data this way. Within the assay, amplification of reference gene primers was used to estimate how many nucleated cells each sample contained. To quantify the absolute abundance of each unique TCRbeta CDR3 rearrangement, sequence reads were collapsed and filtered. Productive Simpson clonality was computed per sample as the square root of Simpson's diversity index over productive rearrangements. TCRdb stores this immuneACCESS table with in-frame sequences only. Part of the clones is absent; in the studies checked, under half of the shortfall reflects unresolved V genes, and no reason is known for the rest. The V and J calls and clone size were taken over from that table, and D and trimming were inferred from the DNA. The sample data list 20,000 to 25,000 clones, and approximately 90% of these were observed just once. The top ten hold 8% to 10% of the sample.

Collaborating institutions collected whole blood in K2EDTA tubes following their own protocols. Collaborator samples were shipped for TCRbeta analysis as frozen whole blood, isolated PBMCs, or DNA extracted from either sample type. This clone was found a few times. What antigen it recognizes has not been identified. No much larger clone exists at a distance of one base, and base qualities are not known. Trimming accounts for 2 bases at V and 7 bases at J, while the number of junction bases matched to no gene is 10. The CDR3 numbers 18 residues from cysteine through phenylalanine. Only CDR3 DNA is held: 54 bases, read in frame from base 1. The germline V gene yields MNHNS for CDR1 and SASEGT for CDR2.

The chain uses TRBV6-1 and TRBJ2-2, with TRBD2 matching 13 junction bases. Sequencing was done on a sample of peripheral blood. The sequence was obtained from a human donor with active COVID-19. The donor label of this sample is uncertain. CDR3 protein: CASSEFRTSGRVVGELFF. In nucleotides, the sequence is TGTGCCAGCAGTGAATTTAGGACTAGCGGGAGAGTTGTCGGGGAGCTGTTTTTT.